The rows below give T cell receptor beta chains drawn from one sample of a study of cytomegalovirus exposure and HLA in healthy donors. The data were produced by immunoSEQ multiplex PCR, yet TCRdb's version contains in-frame clones alone and is incomplete. The sample yields approximately 60,000 clones, about four fifths seen once. Sequenced input: PBMCs. The receptors shown here come from a man in his forties in good health and CMV-seronegative. Both conserved end residues are part of each CDR3. The D gene is left open where the match is weak. Expanded clones get a size class; other rows say once, few or many, or leave the size out.

clone_size | j_call | d_call | v_call | cdr3_nt | cdr3_aa
. | TRBJ2-1 | . | TRBV5-1 | TGCGCCAGCAGCTTGAGCGGCAGCTCCTACAATGAGCAGTTCTTC | CASSLSGSSYNEQFF
. | TRBJ2-2 | TRBD1 | TRBV4-1 | TGCGCCAGCAGCCAAGCTCCGGGACAGCAGAACACCGGGGAGCTGTTTTTT | CASSQAPGQQNTGELFF
. | TRBJ1-1 | TRBD1 | TRBV7-8 | TGTGCCAGCAGCTTCGATGCAGGGGGGACGATCACTGAAGCTTTCTTT | CASSFDAGGTITEAFF
. | TRBJ1-5 | TRBD1 | TRBV7-2 | TGTGCCAGCAGCCCCCAGGGGGGTCAGCCCCAGCATTTT | CASSPQGGQPQHF
. | TRBJ1-1 | TRBD1 | TRBV12-5 | TGTGCTAGTGAGGCGGGGAGACAGGGAAACACTGAAGCTTTCTTT | CASEAGRQGNTEAFF
once | TRBJ1-6 | . | TRBV2 | TGTGCCAGCAGTGGGACTTATTCACCCCTCCACTTT | CASSGTYSPLHF
once | TRBJ2-5 | TRBD2 | TRBV5-4 | TGTGCCAGCAGCGCCGGGACTAGCGGGGGGAGAGAGACCCAGTACTTC | CASSAGTSGGRETQYF
. | TRBJ2-3 | . | TRBV2 | TGTGCCAGCGCGCCCACAGATACGCAGTATTTT | CASAPTDTQYF
. | TRBJ2-7 | TRBD2 | TRBV7-2 | TGTGCCAGCAGCTCGGGACCGGTAGCGGGGGGGAACTACGAGCAGTACTTC | CASSSGPVAGGNYEQYF
. | TRBJ1-5 | TRBD1 | TRBV30 | TGTGCCTGGAGTGTAGGGACAGGCAGCAATCAGCCCCAGCATTTT | CAWSVGTGSNQPQHF
. | TRBJ1-6 | TRBD1 | TRBV10-3 | TGTGCCATTCAACTGGGACAGGGAAATTTTAATTCACCCCACCACTTT | CAIQLGQGNFNSPHHF
. | TRBJ2-7 | . | TRBV5-6 | TGTGCCAGCAGCTTCGTCGGCGGCTACGAGCAGTACTTC | CASSFVGGYEQYF
. | TRBJ1-2 | . | TRBV5-4 | TGTGCCAGCAGCTCAAGGGGGGGCGACTATGGCTACACCTTC | CASSSRGGDYGYTF
. | TRBJ1-6 | . | TRBV27 | TGTGCCAGCAGCAACACAGGGCTAACGGGTTCACCCCTCCACTTT | CASSNTGLTGSPLHF
few | TRBJ2-5 | TRBD2 | TRBV6-5 | TGTGCCAGCAGTTACACCGGGGGGTCCGAAGAGACCCAGTACTTC | CASSYTGGSEETQYF
. | TRBJ2-5 | TRBD1 | TRBV19 | TGTGCCAGTAGTTCCGGGACAGTACAAGAGACCCAGTACTTC | CASSSGTVQETQYF
. | TRBJ2-6 | TRBD2 | TRBV9 | TGTGCCAGCAGCCAGGGGTCTAGCGGGGGGTTCATTAGCTCTGGGGCCAACGTCCTGACTTTC | CASSQGSSGGFISSGANVLTF